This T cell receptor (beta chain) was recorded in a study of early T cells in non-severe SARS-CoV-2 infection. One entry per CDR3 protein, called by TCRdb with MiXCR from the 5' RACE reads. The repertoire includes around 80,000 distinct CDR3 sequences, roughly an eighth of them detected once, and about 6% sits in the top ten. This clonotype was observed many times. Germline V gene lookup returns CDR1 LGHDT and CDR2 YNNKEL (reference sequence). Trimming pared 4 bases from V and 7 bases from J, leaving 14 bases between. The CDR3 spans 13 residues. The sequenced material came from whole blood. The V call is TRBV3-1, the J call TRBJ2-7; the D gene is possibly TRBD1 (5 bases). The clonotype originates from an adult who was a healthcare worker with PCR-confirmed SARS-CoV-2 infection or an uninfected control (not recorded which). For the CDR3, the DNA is TGTGCCAGCAGCCCCCGCCAGGGTTGGGAGCAGTACTTC. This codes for CASSPRQGWEQYF.